This T cell receptor (beta chain) stems from a study of response to subunit inactivated influenza vaccine. As concerns this clonotype: What it binds is unknown.

V was shortened by 5 bases and J by 10 bases, with 21 bases between the two germline ends. This CDR3 comprises 15 residues. Germline lookup yields CDR1 SGHTA and CDR2 FQGNSA. A single record per CDR3 protein comes from TCRdb applying MiXCR to the RT-PCR reads. The sample has 860,000 or so distinct CDR3 sequences, about 20% seen once; the top ten hold 9.5% to 13%. The study, taken as a whole, reports: The authors suggested that every seasonal influenza vaccination recruits few new T cells.

The input for sequencing was PBMCs from blood, taken more than 4 days after vaccination. This chain links TRBV7-2 with TRBJ1-5, with TRBD1 as a possible D gene (5 bases). The receptor was isolated from a man between 45 and 60 years old who received an inactivated influenza vaccine. CDR3 residues: CASSPRAGPGEPQHF. CDR3 coding DNA: TGTGCCAGCAGCCCGCGGGCAGGGCCGGGGGAACCCCAGCATTTT.